This passage covers 23 T cell receptor beta chains from one sample sequenced in a study of blood T cell repertoires in COVID-19. Assay: immunoSEQ multiplex PCR; the TCRdb copy retains only in-frame clones and omits some. This table has approximately 500,000 clones, less than 90% appearing once. Sequencing used peripheral blood. The receptors shown here come from a woman between 50 and 59 years old with COVID-19, enrolled during active disease.

This sequence joins TRBV5-1 and TRBJ1-2; 8 bases line up with TRBD1. Germline-derived CDR1 and CDR2 are SGHRS and YFSETQ. The J segment lost 1 base and the V segment lost 5 bases, leaving 10 bases of the junction unmatched. CDR3 size: 16 residues. CDR3 nucleotides: TGCGCCAGCAGAGGATGGGACAGGTTTAATAACTATGGCTACACCTTC. Translating it yields CASRGWDRFNNYGYTF.

The chain couples TRBV11-3 to TRBJ2-1; D is perhaps TRBD1 (6 bases). In germline, CDR1 is SGHNT, CDR2 YENEEA. Trimming pared 5 bases from V and 10 bases from J, leaving 15 bases between. The CDR3 spans 13 residues. The CDR3 spells CASSRFRGEEQFF. The CDR3 DNA sequence: TGTGCCAGCAGCCGTTTCAGGGGAGAAGAGCAGTTCTTC.

The chain carries TRBV10-1 and TRBJ2-3, with a tentative D call TRBD2 (7 bases). This CDR3 region has 16 residues. V was shortened by 4 bases and J by 6 bases, with 20 bases between the two germline ends. Germline assignment: CDR1 WNHNN and CDR2 SYGVQD (reference sequence). DNA for the CDR3: TGCGCCAGCAGTGCAGCACTTCGGGGGGCATCGGATACGCAGTATTTT. Its protein product is CASSAALRGASDTQYF.

The V and J genes are TRBV6-4 and TRBJ1-2; TRBD1 agrees at 8 bases. This CDR3 comprises 15 residues. J was trimmed by 0 bases and V by 5 bases; bases with no gene match: 5. CDR1 MRHNA and CDR2 SNTAGT come from the germline V gene. CDR3 residues: CASSRGQGANYGYTF. CDR3 in DNA: TGTGCCAGCAGTCGAGGACAGGGAGCTAACTATGGCTACACCTTC.

This clone appeared once. The CDR3 DNA sequence: TGTGCCACCAGTGACCCGACAGTGAACTATGGCTACACCTTC. This codes for CATSDPTVNYGYTF. The V and J genes are TRBV24-1 and TRBJ1-2; D is perhaps TRBD1 (5 bases). The CDR3 extends over 14 amino acids. Germline V gene sequence: CDR1 KGHDR, CDR2 SFDVKD. Trimming left V 4 bases short and J 2 bases short, with 10 bases between.

The chain combines TRBV29-1 with TRBJ1-2; 10 bases map to TRBD1. Germline V gene data show CDR1 as SQVTM and CDR2 as ANQGSEA. The CDR3 has 14 amino acids. V lost 6 bases to trimming and J lost 6 bases; unmatched junction nucleotides: 10. This CDR3 is CSVNPGTGEHGYTF. The CDR3 DNA follows: TGCAGCGTCAACCCCGGGACAGGGGAACATGGCTACACCTTC.

DNA for the CDR3: TGCAGCGTGACCGGTGGCGGGCCGGGAGGCTACACCTTC. Amino acid sequence: CSVTGGGPGGYTF. The V gene is TRBV29-1, the J gene TRBJ1-2; D is unresolved. This CDR3 is 13 amino acids long. Trimming removed 6 bases at V and 8 bases at J, with 19 bases between. CDR1 and CDR2 from the germline V gene are SQVTM and ANQGSEA.

The CDR3 is CSATGDATNEKLFF. The CDR3 coding sequence is TGCAGCGCGACAGGGGATGCAACTAATGAAAAACTGTTTTTT. The rearrangement joins TRBV29-1 to TRBJ1-4, with 8 bases identical to TRBD1. The CDR3 extends over 14 amino acids. The ends lost 7 bases at V and 0 bases at J; junction bases unmatched: 4. Germline CDR1 is SQVTM and CDR2 is ANQGSEA.

The V and J genes are TRBV7-8 and TRBJ2-7; TRBD1 matches at 7 bases. Trimming cost V 2 bases and J 5 bases; bases outside gene matches: 6. Germline CDR1 SGHVS, CDR2 FQNEAQ. This CDR3 comprises 14 residues. The CDR3 DNA reads TGTGCCAGCAGCTTACGACAGGGATCAGACGAGCAGTACTTC. This sequence encodes CASSLRQGSDEQYF.

The chain employs TRBV29-1 and TRBJ1-3; D remains ambiguous. In germline, CDR1 is SQVTM, CDR2 ANQGSEA. V was trimmed by 3 bases and J by 4 bases, leaving 4 bases between them. The CDR3 length is 11 residues. The CDR3 DNA reads as TGCAGCGTTGACTCCGGAAACACCATATATTTT. Translating it yields CSVDSGNTIYF.

On this clone itself: An end of the junction does not agree with germline; a read error may underlie this. This rearrangement joins TRBV2 to TRBJ2-3, with D tentatively TRBD2 (5 bases). Germline lookup yields CDR1 SNHLY and CDR2 FYNNEI. This CDR3 spans 14 amino acids. The chain's CDR3 is CASREGGGTDTQYF. CDR3 DNA: TGTGCCAGCAGGGAAGGAGGTGGCACAGATACGCAGTATTTT.

The V gene is TRBV24-1, the J gene TRBJ1-2; possibly TRBD1 for D (5 bases). Germline V CDR1 and CDR2: KGHDR, SFDVKD. The CDR3 is 13 amino acids. The V and J ends lost 7 bases and 0 bases respectively, with 8 bases between them. The CDR3 reads CATSGHSNYGYTF. DNA for the CDR3: TGTGCCACCAGCGGACATTCTAACTATGGCTACACCTTC.

The genes are TRBV7-6 and TRBJ2-1, with 9 bases identical to TRBD1. Trimming removed 6 bases from V and 5 bases from J; junction bases left unmatched: 8. Germline V gives CDR1 SGHVS, CDR2 FNYEAQ. The CDR3 length is 15 residues. CDR3 residues: CASSPGTGFNNEQFF. CDR3 in DNA: TGTGCCAGCAGTCCCGGGACAGGGTTTAACAATGAGCAGTTCTTC.

The rearrangement links TRBV24-1 to TRBJ2-5; weak D call: TRBD1 (5 bases). The CDR3 extends over 14 amino acids. The germline CDR1 and CDR2 sequences are KGHDR and SFDVKD. The V end was cut by 4 bases, the J end by 3 bases, with 11 bases between. CDR3: CATSESRVEETQYF. CDR3 DNA: TGTGCCACCAGTGAGAGCAGGGTGGAAGAGACCCAGTACTTC.

The chain combines TRBV21-1 with TRBJ1-5; the D call TRBD1 from the table was never checked on the DNA. TRBV21-1 constitutes a pseudogene. CDR3 length equals 17 residues. The CDR3 sequence: CASIRAGRSPSNQPQHF. CDR3 nucleotides: TGTGCCAGCATTAGGGCAGGGCGATCCCCTTCGAATCAGCCCCAGCATTTT.

The J gene is TRBJ2-1, the V gene TRBV29-1; 7 bases match TRBD1. CDR3 length equals 14 residues. Germline CDR1 is SQVTM and CDR2 is ANQGSEA. The trim removed 7 bases at V and 6 bases at J, leaving 12 bases unmatched. This chain's CDR3 is CSAAGGQGVNEQFF. The CDR3 nucleotides read TGCAGCGCCGCGGGCGGTCAGGGGGTCAATGAGCAGTTCTTC.

CDR3 coding DNA: TGTGCCATCAGTGAGTCCGTGGATGAAACGGGGTCACCCCTCCACTTT. This gives the protein CAISESVDETGSPLHF. The gene calls are TRBV10-3 and TRBJ1-6; D remains unclear. V was clipped by 0 bases and J by 10 bases, with 16 bases between them. The CDR3 sequence is 16 residues long. The V gene's germline CDR1 is ENHRY and CDR2 SYGVKD.

The chain joins TRBV27 to TRBJ1-2, with 7 bases that match TRBD1. The germline gives CDR1 MNHEY, CDR2 SMNVEV (reference sequence). The CDR3 has 12 amino acids. V lost 11 bases to trimming and J lost 7 bases; unmatched junction nucleotides: 10. This CDR3 is CAVSGGVGGYTF. In DNA form, the CDR3 reads TGTGCCGTCTCAGGGGGTGTGGGTGGCTACACCTTC.

The chain couples TRBV5-6 to TRBJ1-2; TRBD1 matches 9 bases. The CDR3 is 16 amino acids. CDR1 is SGHDT, CDR2 YYEEEE, per germline. V was pared by 2 bases and J by 7 bases, with 12 bases of the junction left unmatched. DNA for the CDR3: TGTGCCAGCAGCTTTCCCCTCGGACAGGGGAATAGTGGCTACACCTTC. As protein: CASSFPLGQGNSGYTF.

The chain uses TRBV7-8 and TRBJ1-2; tentative D call: TRBD1 (6 bases). Germline CDR1 reads SGHVS; CDR2 reads FQNEAQ. V was clipped by 4 bases and J by 0 bases, with 15 bases between them. The CDR3 contains 16 residues. CDR3 region: CASSYTDRPSNYGYTF. The CDR3, as DNA: TGTGCCAGCAGCTACACTGACAGGCCCTCTAACTATGGCTACACCTTC. Drawing the rest from reference TRBV7-8 and TRBJ1-2, the complete variable domain is GAGVSQSPRYKVAKRGQDVALRCDPISGHVSLFWYQQALGQGPEFLTYFQNEAQLDKSGLPSDRFFAERPEGSVSTLKIQRTQQEDSAVYLCASSYTDRPSNYGYTFGSGTRLTVV.

The rearrangement uses TRBV4-1 and TRBJ2-3; unclear D gene. The V end lost 4 bases, the J end lost 4 bases, and 9 bases lay between the germline ends. CDR3 length: 13 residues. Per germline, CDR1 MGHRA and CDR2 YSYEKL. The chain's CDR3 is CASSPPSADTQYF. The CDR3, as DNA: TGCGCCAGCAGCCCCCCCAGTGCAGATACGCAGTATTTT.

This clone was counted only a few times. The chain recombines TRBV5-1 with TRBJ1-5; perhaps TRBD1 as D (5 bases). V was trimmed by 0 bases and J by 6 bases, leaving 10 bases between them. In germline, CDR1 is SGHRS, CDR2 YFSETQ. The CDR3 is 14 residues long. The CDR3 reads CASSLGGGSQPQHF. CDR3 DNA sequence: TGCGCCAGCAGCTTGGGGGGCGGATCTCAGCCCCAGCATTTT.

This clone was seen once. The V gene is TRBV5-1, the J gene TRBJ2-4; D may be TRBD2 (6 bases). Germline V gene sequence: CDR1 SGHRS, CDR2 YFSETQ. The CDR3 has 16 residues. Trimming shortened V by 6 bases and J by 8 bases, and 24 bases separated the two germline ends. CDR3 bases: TGCGCCAGCAACCCCTCCGGGGACTCCGAAACGGACATTCAGTACTTC. This codes for CASNPSGDSETDIQYF.